The present T cell receptor (beta chain) was sequenced within a study of T cell responses to AZD1222 COVID-19 vaccine (dated by TCRdb to the early 2020s). With respect to the entire study: TCR sequencing covered some 240 trial participants: 200 to 220 given two doses of AZD1222 and around 26 given two doses of MenACWY control vaccine. Trial participants were enrolled by age into subgroups of 18-55, 56-69 and 70-plus years, and around 150, 28 and 57 TCR-sequenced participants, respectively, were included in these subgroups. On the study overall, not on this receptor specifically: Epitopes outside the regions mutated in the B.1.351 and B.1.1.7 variants were reportedly recognized by nearly half of the unique spike-specific TCRs. After two AZD1222 doses, spike-specific TCR breadth and depth were significantly higher than at day 0 and than in MenACWY recipients. The 56-69-year group was small, and its depth increase did not reach significance, likely because of low power. No day 14 peak-response samples were available, so repertoires were characterized only after the peak T cell response. Participants were mostly white British and included more females than males, and it was suggested by the authors that clonal diversity may have been underestimated. Conclusions about previously exposed vaccinees are limited, since just a handful of AZD1222 recipients were seropositive for SARS-CoV-2 at baseline. The whole spike protein was spanned by vaccine-associated CD4 TCRs, and dominant responses were seen in regions 160-218 and 743-854.

What the time point label conveys for this sample: about 28 days (+/-7) after the second vaccine dose. AZD1222 recipients whose second dose came at about 4 weeks and those whose second dose came at about 12 weeks were combined into one group, since spike-specific TCR depth and breadth did not differ between the two schedules. Vaccinee samples came from UK trials COV001 and COV002, including a single-blind randomized controlled phase 2/3 trial of AZD1222 (ChAdOx1 nCoV-19) in healthy adults. For TCRbeta chain sequencing, PBMC samples from trial participants were taken at day 0 and at day 28 after the second dose. The CDR3 regions of human TCRbeta chains were analyzed by immunosequencing. Under the source paper's analysis protocol: TCRs in the repertoires were matched against a reference library of SARS-CoV-2-specific TCRs that had been generated with the MIRA antigen-specificity platform. Breadth was defined as the fraction of unique TCRs that were SARS-CoV-2-associated. Depth was defined as the fraction of total T cells that were SARS-CoV-2-associated. Each spike-specific TCR was assigned to its reactive spike region and to a CD4 or CD8 class using the MIRA data. Log10-transformed breadth and depth values were compared by one-way ANOVA with Sidak's multiple comparisons tests. The clones in this table, taken by TCRdb from immuneACCESS, are in-frame only. Not every clone is retained; where verified, under half of the shortfall comes from an unresolved V gene, and the cause of the rest is unknown. The V and J calls and the clone size are those of that table, but D and trimming were determined from the DNA. This sample comprises about 120,000 clones, roughly 91% of them detected only once. Of the sample, roughly 6.9% falls within the top ten clones.

The CDR3, from cysteine to phenylalanine, totals 16 residues. Only CDR3 DNA is held: 48 bases, read in frame from base 1. From V the trimming removes 5 bases and from J it removes 0 bases, while the gene matches leave 6 bases of the junction unaccounted for. CDR1 and CDR2, per the germline V gene (reference sequence), are SGHNT and YYREEE. As concerns this clone: Its antigen is still unknown. Per-base qualities were not stored, and no clone one base away is much larger.

This sequence originates from an adult who received the AZD1222 COVID-19 vaccine. Material: peripheral blood, obtained 28 days after the second AZD1222 dose. The chain uses TRBV5-4 and TRBJ1-1; 11 bases in the middle match TRBD1. The nucleotides read TGTGCCAGCAGACGGGACAGGGGGGGAATGAACACTGAAGCTTTCTTT. Protein translation: CASRRDRGGMNTEAFF.